The entry below gives a single T cell receptor beta chain sequence along with its context. Antigen unknown. The data derive from a study of beta chain features in type 1 diabetes. Findings and limits, study-wide: High TCR expression in some cells could lead to their over-representation in cDNA sequencing. The study found moderately but significantly shorter TCRB CDR3s in all four CD4+ subsets of Type 1 diabetes patients. TCRB rearrangement may or may not be influenced by HLA type; here this remained unresolved.

The purity of all sorted populations exceeded 98%. Expressed TCRB transcripts were sequenced after all isolated RNA was converted to cDNA. Sequencing was performed with immunoSEQ multiplex PCR; in TCRdb, only in-frame clones are kept and a portion is missing. Of 200,000 to 300,000 clones listed, just over 20% were seen once; the top ten hold around 0.029%. Germline values: CDR1 SEHNR, CDR2 FQNEAQ (reference sequence). V gave up 1 base and J gave up 1 base; unmatched junction bases: 10. The CDR3 has 18 amino acids. The TCR comes from a woman aged 40 to 55 with type 1 diabetes. V and J are TRBV7-9 and TRBJ2-5; 9 bases fit TRBD1. The sequenced sample consisted of naive CD4+ T cells from blood. The CDR3 loop reads CASSLGYRGRSGQETQYF. The CDR3 DNA is TGTGCCAGCAGCTTAGGGTACAGGGGGCGCAGTGGCCAAGAGACCCAGTACTTC.